Each of the 26 T cell receptor beta chains below was sequenced from the same sample in a study of blood T cell repertoires in COVID-19. Assay used: immunoSEQ multiplex PCR; TCRdb lists only in-frame clones, some missing. This table has roughly 90,000 clones, more than 70% appearing once. Sequencing input: peripheral blood. The receptors derive from a man aged 50-60 years with COVID-19, enrolled during active disease.

The chain uses TRBV4-1 and TRBJ2-3, with 11 bases fitting TRBD2. The CDR3 is made up of 15 amino acids. V was clipped by 1 base and J by 6 bases; unmatched bases: 3. Germline V gene sequence: CDR1 MGHRA, CDR2 YSYEKL. CDR3 bases: TGCGCCAGCAGCCAAGGACTAGCGGGGAGGGATACGCAGTATTTT. It codes for CASSQGLAGRDTQYF.

The chain joins TRBV5-1 to TRBJ1-3; TRBD1 is a possible D gene (5 bases). The germline gives CDR1 SGHRS, CDR2 YFSETQ. V was cut by 1 base and J by 4 bases, with 9 bases left in between. CDR3 length: 14 amino acids. The CDR3 here is CASSLRGEGNTIYF. The DNA for the CDR3 is TGCGCCAGCAGCTTGCGGGGGGAAGGAAACACCATATATTTT.

The gene calls are TRBV4-2 and TRBJ2-3, with D uncertain. This CDR3 contains 12 residues. Germline V gene lookup returns CDR1 LGHNA and CDR2 YNFKEQ. Trimming removed 2 bases at V and 3 bases at J, with 3 bases between. The CDR3 loop reads CASSQITDTQYF. CDR3 sequence (DNA): TGTGCCAGCAGCCAAATAACAGATACGCAGTATTTT.

This clone was detected only a few times. The V and J genes are TRBV24-1 and TRBJ2-7; tentatively, D is TRBD2 (6 bases). This CDR3 has 16 amino acids. V was shortened by 0 bases and J by 2 bases, with 13 bases between the two germline ends. Germline-derived CDR1 and CDR2 are KGHDR and SFDVKD. CDR3 sequence reads: CATSDLSVEGTYEQYF. The CDR3 DNA is TGTGCCACCAGTGATTTGTCTGTGGAGGGGACCTACGAGCAGTACTTC.

The rearrangement uses TRBV5-8 and TRBJ1-3; 9 bases are shared with TRBD1. Germline V gene lookup returns CDR1 SGHTS and CDR2 YDEGEE. The V and J ends lost 2 bases and 6 bases, in that order; junction bases with no gene match: 12. CDR3 length: 17 amino acids. CDR3 DNA sequence: TGTGCCAGCAGCTTCCCCCGGGGGACAGGGCCCCAAAACACCATATATTTT. It yields the protein CASSFPRGTGPQNTIYF.

CDR3 in amino acids: CASSFDSHAFF. Written as DNA, the CDR3 is TGTGCCAGCAGTTTTGACAGTCATGCTTTCTTT. The chain uses TRBV27 and TRBJ1-1; the D gene is possibly TRBD1 (5 bases). Germline V CDR1 and CDR2: MNHEY, SMNVEV (reference sequence). This CDR3 spans 11 amino acids. The ends were cut back, 3 bases at V and 11 bases at J, with 10 bases in the middle.

The chain carries TRBV11-2 and TRBJ1-1; possibly TRBD1 for D (6 bases). This CDR3 has 12 residues. The germline V gene encodes CDR1 SGHAT and CDR2 FQNNGV. V dropped 4 bases and J dropped 6 bases, with 9 bases sitting between them. The CDR3 protein is CASSWQGSEAFF. The CDR3 bases are TGTGCCAGCAGCTGGCAGGGGTCTGAAGCTTTCTTT.

This clone was recorded only once. The chain recombines TRBV12-3 or TRBV12-4 with TRBJ1-2; TRBD1 aligns across 10 bases. This CDR3 is built from 13 residues. J was trimmed by 8 bases and V by 6 bases; bases with no gene match: 6. CDR3 loop: CASSPDRGRGYTF. The CDR3, as DNA: TGTGCCAGCAGCCCCGACAGGGGGCGAGGCTACACCTTC.

The chain combines TRBV6-5 with TRBJ1-2; D not certain. Trimming cost V 6 bases and J 4 bases, with 9 bases left between them. Germline CDR1 reads MNHEY; CDR2 reads SVGAGI. The CDR3 spans 12 residues. CDR3 amino acids: CASSSLSYGYTF. In DNA, the CDR3 is TGTGCCAGCAGCTCGCTCAGCTATGGCTACACCTTC.

The chain has TRBV6-5 and TRBJ1-6, with 7 bases matching TRBD1. Germline lookup yields CDR1 MNHEY and CDR2 SVGAGI. The CDR3 consists of 14 residues. Losses at the gene ends were 2 bases for V and 10 bases for J; bases not matched to a gene: 5. CDR3 residues: CASSYGNRGSPLHF. The CDR3 DNA follows: TGTGCCAGCAGTTACGGAAACAGGGGATCACCCCTCCACTTT.

This chain joins TRBV3-1 (or the pseudogene TRBV3-2) and TRBJ1-2, with 8 bases that match TRBD1. CDR1 LGHDT and CDR2 YNNKEL come from the germline V gene (reference sequence). The CDR3 runs to 17 residues. J was trimmed by 5 bases and V by 3 bases; bases with no gene match: 14. CDR3 loop: CASSQGGTGTFVYGYTF. The CDR3 bases are TGTGCCAGCAGCCAGGGGGGGACAGGAACCTTTGTTTATGGCTACACCTTC.

The rearrangement joins TRBV7-2 to TRBJ1-1; 8 bases fit TRBD1. Per the germline V gene, CDR1 is SGHTA and CDR2 is FQGNSA. V shed 3 bases, J shed 4 bases, and the junction held 4 bases outside the gene matches. This CDR3 region has 14 residues. CDR3 sequence: CASSFTGTGTEAFF. CDR3 in DNA: TGTGCCAGCAGCTTTACAGGGACAGGCACTGAAGCTTTCTTT.

The J gene is TRBJ1-6, the V gene TRBV20-1; 8 bases are shared with TRBD1. The germline CDR1 and CDR2 sequences are DFQATT and SNEGSKA (reference sequence). The V gene end was trimmed by 3 bases and the J gene end by 7 bases; junction bases not matched to a gene: 11. This CDR3 contains 16 residues. The CDR3 loop reads CSASRPRTGKNSPLHF. The CDR3 DNA sequence: TGCAGTGCTAGTCGTCCGCGGACAGGGAAAAATTCACCCCTCCACTTT.

This rearrangement joins TRBV7-2 to TRBJ2-7, with 12 bases identical to TRBD2. CDR3 length: 15 residues. Germline-derived CDR1 and CDR2 are SGHTA and FQGNSA. The J segment lost 6 bases and the V segment lost 2 bases, leaving 5 bases of the junction unmatched. CDR3 in amino acids: CASSLSSGGALEQYF. The CDR3 nucleotides are TGTGCCAGCAGCTTATCTAGCGGGGGGGCACTCGAGCAGTACTTC.

This clone occurred a few times. The chain joins TRBV7-9 to TRBJ1-3; possible D gene TRBD1, 5 bases. Trimming shortened V by 3 bases and J by 0 bases, and 6 bases separated the two germline ends. CDR1 and CDR2 from the germline V gene are SEHNR and FQNEAQ (reference sequence). This CDR3 has 14 amino acids. Here the CDR3 DNA reads TGTGCCAGCAGCTTGGACATCTCTGGAAACACCATATATTTT. Protein product: CASSLDISGNTIYF.

This clone showed up just once. The gene calls are TRBV29-1 and TRBJ2-7; TRBD1 matches 9 bases. The CDR3 covers 13 residues. Germline-derived CDR1 and CDR2 are SQVTM and ANQGSEA. Losses at the gene ends were 4 bases for V and 6 bases for J; bases not matched to a gene: 7. The CDR3 coding sequence is TGCAGCGTTGGGTCCGGGACAGGGAGCGAGCAGTACTTC. It yields the protein CSVGSGTGSEQYF.

This chain links TRBV15 with TRBJ2-1, with 12 bases matching TRBD2. Germline V gene lookup returns CDR1 LNHNV and CDR2 YYDKDF (reference sequence). The CDR3 consists of 15 residues. V shed 4 bases, J shed 11 bases, and the junction held 9 bases outside the gene matches. This CDR3 is CATSIRASGGDKQFF. The CDR3 DNA follows: TGTGCCACCAGCATTCGGGCTAGCGGGGGGGACAAGCAGTTCTTC.

This rearrangement joins TRBV3-1 (or the pseudogene TRBV3-2) to TRBJ2-2; maybe TRBD1 (6 bases). The V end was cut by 0 bases, the J end by 6 bases, with 14 bases between. Germline values: CDR1 LGHDT, CDR2 YNNKEL (reference sequence). The CDR3 extends over 16 amino acids. DNA for the CDR3: TGTGCCAGCAGCCAAGATGGGCAGGGGTGGTCCGGGGAGCTGTTTTTT. Amino acids: CASSQDGQGWSGELFF.

The V and J genes are TRBV5-1 and TRBJ2-3; 7 bases fit TRBD2. Germline V gene lookup returns CDR1 SGHRS and CDR2 YFSETQ. Trimming removed 1 base from V and 2 bases from J; junction bases left unmatched: 13. CDR3 length equals 18 residues. The CDR3 reads CASSLWGLFTSTTDTQYF. In nucleotides, the CDR3 is TGCGCCAGCAGCTTGTGGGGACTATTCACCTCTACCACAGATACGCAGTATTTT. The full variable domain, completed using reference TRBV5-1 and TRBJ2-3, is KAGVTQTPRYLIKTRGQQVTLSCSPISGHRSVSWYQQTPGQGLQFLFEYFSETQRNKGNFPGRFSGRQFSNSRSEMNVSTLELGDSALYLCASSLWGLFTSTTDTQYFGPGTRLTVL.

The chain employs TRBV5-1 and TRBJ2-7; 11 positions agree with TRBD1. Germline V gives CDR1 SGHRS, CDR2 YFSETQ. V trimming: 4 bases; J trimming: 3 bases; junction bases outside the gene matches: 6. CDR3 length equals 15 residues. The CDR3 sequence: CASSQGTGGIYEQYF. CDR3 nucleotides: TGCGCCAGCAGCCAAGGGACAGGGGGGATCTACGAGCAGTACTTC.

The chain carries TRBV19 and TRBJ2-5, with a possible D match to TRBD1 (6 bases). Trimming shortened V by 1 base and J by 1 base, and 7 bases separated the two germline ends. This CDR3 has 14 residues. Germline V gives CDR1 LNHDA, CDR2 SQIVND (reference sequence). Here the CDR3 DNA reads TGTGCCAGTAGTATAGTGGACAGCCAAGAGACCCAGTACTTC. Residues: CASSIVDSQETQYF.

This clone was seen many times. The chain couples TRBV14 to TRBJ2-7, with D unresolved. Germline lookup yields CDR1 SGHDN and CDR2 FVKESK. The germline V and J ends were trimmed by 4 bases and 6 bases, with 16 bases remaining between them. This CDR3 comprises 14 residues. The CDR3 bases are TGTGCCAGCAGCCCCCTCAGGCCCCTTGGCGAGCAGTACTTC. This gives the protein CASSPLRPLGEQYF.

The gene calls are TRBV5-6 and TRBJ1-1; TRBD1 matches 7 bases. The V gene end was trimmed by 4 bases and the J gene end by 1 base; junction bases not matched to a gene: 7. From germline, CDR1 is SGHDT and CDR2 YYEEEE. The CDR3 spans 15 residues. The CDR3 bases are TGTGCCAGCAGCCAAACGAGGGGGCGGAACACTGAAGCTTTCTTT. Translating it yields CASSQTRGRNTEAFF.

The chain is built from TRBV19 and TRBJ1-5; 9 bases fit TRBD1. The CDR3 is 15 residues long. Germline V gives CDR1 LNHDA, CDR2 SQIVND (reference sequence). V shed 1 base, J shed 9 bases, and the junction held 7 bases outside the gene matches. The CDR3 DNA is TGTGCCAGTAGTATAGGGACAGGGGTTATTTCGCCCCAGCATTTT. This codes for CASSIGTGVISPQHF.

The CDR3 nucleotides read TGTGCCAGCAGCAAACCCCAAACTAGCGGACCCACAGATACGCAGTATTTT. It encodes CASSKPQTSGPTDTQYF. This sequence joins TRBV21-1 and TRBJ2-3; the listed D gene, TRBD2, was not tested against the DNA. TRBV21-1 is flagged as a pseudogene. This CDR3 is 17 amino acids long.

This clone was observed a handful of times. The chain joins TRBV21-1 to TRBJ1-2; the D call in the table, TRBD1, was not verified against the DNA. TRBV21-1 is a pseudogene. The CDR3 spans 15 residues. CDR3 DNA sequence: TGTGCCAGCAGCCTCGACAGGACCGCTAACTATGGCTACACCTTC. Its protein product is CASSLDRTANYGYTF.